The rows below give T cell receptor beta chains drawn from one sample of a study of PD-1 blockade in classical Hodgkin lymphoma. Method: immunoSEQ multiplex PCR; TCRdb's copy keeps in-frame clones and lacks some. This table has tens of thousands of clones, about three quarters appearing once. The sequences come from peripheral blood mononuclear cells (PBMCs), collected at baseline. The source of these receptors is a human donor with classical Hodgkin lymphoma. CDR3s include the opening cysteine and the closing phenylalanine or tryptophan. The D gene is left open where the match is weak. Clone size is shown for a subset of rows, as once, few, many or a class of expanded clone.

j_gene | v_gene | d_gene | abundance | CDR3nt | CDR3aa
TRBJ2-1 | TRBV19 | - | - | TGTGCCAGTAGCCTCGTTAATGAGCAGTTCTTC | CASSLVNEQFF
TRBJ1-1 | TRBV15 | TRBD1 | - | TGTGCCACCTCCCCGGGACAGGGATACACTGAAGCTTTCTTT | CATSPGQGYTEAFF
TRBJ1-6 | TRBV2 | - | few | TGTGCCAGCTGTTCAGAGTTCAATTCACCCCTCCACTTT | CASCSEFNSPLHF
TRBJ1-3 | TRBV10-3 | - | - | TGTGCCATCAGTGACTACGGACAGTTCTCTGGAAACACCATATATTTT | CAISDYGQFSGNTIYF
TRBJ2-1 | TRBV27 | - | few | TGTGCCAGTACCCCCTATAGTGCCAGCTCCTACAATGAGCAGTTCTTC | CASTPYSASSYNEQFF
TRBJ2-5 | TRBV5-4 | - | - | TGTGCCAGCAGCTTGGGAGGAGGGCTAGGAGGGGAGACCCAGTACTTC | CASSLGGGLGGETQYF
TRBJ1-5 | TRBV5-1 | - | few | TGCGCCAGCAGCCCTGGAGGGGGCAATCAGCCCCAGCATTTT | CASSPGGGNQPQHF
TRBJ2-7 | TRBV28 | TRBD1 | - | TGTGCCAGCAGTCTCCGACAGGGCTACGAGCAGTACTTC | CASSLRQGYEQYF
TRBJ2-7 | TRBV4-1 | TRBD1 | - | TGCGCCAGCAGCCAGACACAGGGGGCCGAGCAGTACTTC | CASSQTQGAEQYF
TRBJ2-7 | TRBV27 | TRBD1 | - | TGTGCCAGCGCTCGCGGGACAGGGCGGCTCGAGCAGTACTTC | CASARGTGRLEQYF
TRBJ1-5 | TRBV30 | - | - | TGTGCCTGGAGCACTCCAGGGTACCGCAATCAGCCCCAGCATTTT | CAWSTPGYRNQPQHF
TRBJ2-5 | TRBV5-1 | TRBD2 | - | TGCGCCAGCAGCTGGAGGGGTAGCGGGGAAGAGACCCAGTACTTC | CASSWRGSGEETQYF
TRBJ2-3 | TRBV9 | TRBD2 | - | TGTGCCAGCAGCGCCCGGATCGGGGGGAACACAGATACGCAGTATTTT | CASSARIGGNTDTQYF
TRBJ1-2 | TRBV11-2 | - | - | TGTGCCAGCAGCTTATGGACAGTTAACTATGGCTACACCTTC | CASSLWTVNYGYTF
TRBJ2-1 | TRBV2 | TRBD2 | - | TGTGCCAGCAGTGCACTAGCGGGAGGGGTAGGGGAGCAGTTCTTC | CASSALAGGVGEQFF
TRBJ1-1 | TRBV19 | - | - | TGTGCCAGTAGGGAGCGTTCAAACACTGAAGCTTTCTTT | CASRERSNTEAFF
TRBJ2-2 | TRBV7-9 | TRBD1 | few | TGTGCCAGCAGCTCCGGGACAGGGATTACCGGGGAGCTGTTTTTT | CASSSGTGITGELFF
TRBJ1-1 | TRBV9 | TRBD1 | - | TGTGCCAGCAGCCCAAGTGGACAGGGAGGGACTGAAGCTTTCTTT | CASSPSGQGGTEAFF
TRBJ1-2 | TRBV28 | TRBD1 | - | TGTGCCAGCAGTTCATCGGGACAGGGGGCAACTGGCTACACCTTC | CASSSSGQGATGYTF
TRBJ2-7 | TRBV5-4 | TRBD1 | once | TGTGCCAGCAGCAGGGACAGGGTTGGCGAGCAGTACTTC | CASSRDRVGEQYF
TRBJ2-2 | TRBV19 | - | once | TGTGCCAGTAGTATCCGGGGGAGGGGGTACACCGGGGAGCTGTTTTTT | CASSIRGRGYTGELFF
TRBJ1-1 | TRBV5-1 | TRBD1 | - | TGCGCCAGCAGCGCAAAAATTGGGACAGGGGGTCCAAGTGAAGCTTTCTTT | CASSAKIGTGGPSEAFF
TRBJ2-7 | TRBV6-5 | - | - | TGTGCCAGCAGTTATAACCAGGCAGCGTTCTCCTACGAGCAGTACTTC | CASSYNQAAFSYEQYF
TRBJ1-6 | TRBV30 | - | - | TGTGCCTGGTCGCCTGGAAATTCACCCCTCCACTTT | CAWSPGNSPLHF
TRBJ1-6 | TRBV19 | - | few | TGTGCCAGTAGTATTATCTGGGGAGGTCGGTCACCCCTCCACTTT | CASSIIWGGRSPLHF
TRBJ1-2 | TRBV5-1 | - | - | TGCGCCAGCAGCTCTAACTATGGCTACACCTTC | CASSSNYGYTF
TRBJ2-7 | TRBV6-5 | TRBD1 | - | TGTGCCGTGGGCAGGGGGCCCTACGAGCAGTACTTC | CAVGRGPYEQYF
TRBJ1-1 | TRBV5-1 | - | few | TGCGCCAGCAGCTTGGAGGTGAACACTGAAGCTTTCTTT | CASSLEVNTEAFF
TRBJ2-5 | TRBV10-1 | TRBD2 | once | TGCGCCAGCAGTGAAAACGTAGCGGGGGGAATAGAGACCCAGTACTTC | CASSENVAGGIETQYF
TRBJ2-7 | TRBV9 | - | once | TGTGCCAGCAGCGTGCTTTCCGGCGAGCAGTACTTC | CASSVLSGEQYF
TRBJ1-1 | TRBV5-1 | TRBD1 | medium-sized | TGCGCCAGCACCCGAGGGGGCCCGGGCACTGAAGCTTTCTTT | CASTRGGPGTEAFF
TRBJ2-1 | TRBV11-3 | TRBD2 | - | TGTGCCAGCAGCCCGAGACTAGCGGGAGGGGACGGTCCCTCCTACAATGAGCAGTTCTTC | CASSPRLAGGDGPSYNEQFF
TRBJ1-1 | TRBV5-6 | - | many | TGTGCCAGCAGCTCATTAGCGGGGATGAACACTGAAGCTTTCTTT | CASSSLAGMNTEAFF
TRBJ1-5 | TRBV10-2 | - | - | TGCGCCAGCACCTCGTTGGCAACGAATCAGCCCCAGCATTTT | CASTSLATNQPQHF
TRBJ2-5 | TRBV5-1 | TRBD2 | few | TGCGCCAGCAGCTTGTCCCAGCGGGGGGTGGTGGAGACCCAGTACTTC | CASSLSQRGVVETQYF
TRBJ1-1 | TRBV9 | - | - | TGTGCCAGCAGCCCGTGGATGGAGAACACTGAAGCTTTCTTT | CASSPWMENTEAFF
TRBJ1-4 | TRBV5-1 | TRBD1 | few | TGCGCCAGCAGCCAGGACAGGGGTTCAGCTAATGAAAAACTGTTTTTT | CASSQDRGSANEKLFF
TRBJ2-3 | TRBV7-9 | - | - | TGTGCCAGCAGCTTAAGTCGGCGGGGCACAGATACGCAGTATTTT | CASSLSRRGTDTQYF
TRBJ2-7 | TRBV5-1 | - | - | TGCGCCAGCAGCTTGCGGGCCAGGGACCCCTACGAGCAGTACTTC | CASSLRARDPYEQYF
TRBJ1-4 | TRBV6-5 | TRBD1 | - | TGTGCCAGCAGTTCAGGGGGGCCTAATGAAAAACTGTTTTTT | CASSSGGPNEKLFF
TRBJ2-1 | TRBV25-1 | TRBD1 | - | TGTGCCAGTCGGGGGACAGGCTACAATGAGCAGTTCTTC | CASRGTGYNEQFF
TRBJ1-4 | TRBV2 | TRBD1 | - | TGTGCCAGCAGTGAAGCGGCAGGGGGCGCGAACAAACTGTTTTTT | CASSEAAGGANKLFF
TRBJ2-1 | TRBV19 | - | - | TGTGCCAGATCGGGAGTATGGGGCAATGAGCAGTTCTTC | CARSGVWGNEQFF
TRBJ1-6 | TRBV11-2 | TRBD1 | - | TGTGCCAGCAGCTTAGGGACAGGGACCTCACCCCTCCACTTT | CASSLGTGTSPLHF
TRBJ1-1 | TRBV27 | - | few | TGTGCCAGCAGTTCTGGTGGCGGATTGAACACTGAAGCTTTCTTT | CASSSGGGLNTEAFF